This T cell receptor beta chain was retrieved from a study of glioma-infiltrating T cells after dendritic cell vaccination. Regarding time point: after dendritic cell vaccination, including at tumor progression/relapse. All glioblastoma patients lacked an isocitrate dehydrogenase mutation. Looked up from germline, CDR1 is PRHDT and CDR2 is FYEKMQ (reference sequence). The CDR3 extends over 12 amino acids. The V segment lost 10 bases and the J segment 1 base; nucleotides outside the gene matches: 3. Sequencing used immunoSEQ multiplex PCR; TCRdb keeps in-frame clones, though not all of them. The table lists approximately 91,000 clones, 81% of them singletons.

The material sequenced was blood, taken after dendritic cell vaccination. This clonotype was sampled from a human donor with glioblastoma. The chain carries TRBV13 and TRBJ2-7; 8 bases match TRBD2. Written as DNA, the CDR3 is TGTGCCACCCGGGGGGGGTCCTACGAGCAGTACGTC. Protein sequence: CATRGGSYEQYV.